This T cell receptor (beta chain) was sequenced in a study of identifying expanded T cells in peripheral blood. Per the germline V gene, CDR1 is MNHNS and CDR2 is SASEGT. The V and J ends lost 0 bases and 2 bases respectively, with 14 bases between them. This CDR3 comprises 16 residues. The repertoire was sequenced with immunoSEQ multiplex PCR; TCRdb's copy has only in-frame clones and lacks some. The sample yields 45,000 to 60,000 clones, approximately 83% seen once. The TCR sequence derives from a person aged 18 to 70 in good health. Sequenced material: blood. The chain combines TRBV6-1 with TRBJ2-7; D is possibly TRBD1 (5 bases). The CDR3 loop is CASSEAGQGRTYEQYV. The DNA of the CDR3 is TGTGCCAGCAGTGAAGCTGGGCAGGGTCGGACCTACGAGCAGTACGTC.